This entry lists 8 T cell receptor beta chains sequenced from one sample in a study of cytomegalovirus exposure and HLA in healthy donors. Use of 60 Vbeta and 13 Jbeta primers characterized the PCR. Data came from immunoSEQ multiplex PCR; TCRdb stores just in-frame clones and leaves some out. The repertoire consists of 170,000 or so clones, with 65% to 85% occurring once and the leading ten covering about 2.9%. Material for sequencing was PBMCs. The source is a woman in her 50s in good health and CMV-seropositive.

This clone was observed a few times. The gene calls are TRBV7-2 and TRBJ2-5; no definite D call. V lost 2 bases and J 4 bases, leaving 8 bases between the germline ends. This CDR3 contains 13 residues. Per the germline V gene, CDR1 is SGHTA and CDR2 is FQGNSA. The CDR3 DNA sequence: TGTGCCAGCAGCTTACGACACGGAGAGACCCAGTACTTC. This gives the protein CASSLRHGETQYF.

The rearrangement joins TRBV5-4 to TRBJ1-2; TRBD1 aligns across 10 bases. This CDR3 is 14 amino acids long. Trimming at V came to 4 bases and at J to 6 bases, leaving 6 bases not matched to a gene. Germline lookup yields CDR1 SGHNT and CDR2 YYREEE (reference sequence). The CDR3 nucleotides are TGTGCCAGCAGCCGACAGGGGGCGCGGGATGGCTACACCTTC. Its translation is CASSRQGARDGYTF.

The rearrangement uses TRBV7-8 and TRBJ2-3, with D tentatively TRBD1 (5 bases). The V and J ends lost 0 bases and 4 bases respectively, with 11 bases between them. This CDR3 is 15 amino acids long. Germline V gives CDR1 SGHVS, CDR2 FQNEAQ. The CDR3 region is CASSLAALGPDTQYF. The CDR3 bases are TGTGCCAGCAGCTTAGCGGCCCTGGGGCCAGATACGCAGTATTTT.

The rearrangement links TRBV6-6 to TRBJ2-7; 7 bases fit TRBD2. There are 15 residues in the CDR3. CDR1 MNHNY and CDR2 SVGAGI come from the germline V gene (reference sequence). Losses at the gene ends were 1 base for V and 4 bases for J; bases not matched to a gene: 7. CDR3 in DNA: TGTGCCAGCAGTTACTACGGGGAGGGCCTGTACGAGCAGTACTTC. Translated: CASSYYGEGLYEQYF.

This clone is a singleton in its sample. The chain uses TRBV10-1 and TRBJ2-5; 8 positions match TRBD1. The DNA end is a closer match to TRBJ2-7, so the J assignment may be wrong. The CDR3 totals 16 residues. Germline V CDR1 and CDR2: WNHNN, SYGVQD (reference sequence). The CDR3 DNA reads TGCGCCAGCAGTGAGTCGGTGGACAGGGCAGCCTACGAGCAGTACTTC. Amino acid sequence: CASSESVDRAAYEQYF.

This chain connects TRBV5-6 to TRBJ1-2, with 7 bases aligning to TRBD1. Germline-derived CDR1 and CDR2 are SGHDT and YYEEEE. This CDR3 spans 14 amino acids. V trimming: 1 base; J trimming: 2 bases; junction bases outside the gene matches: 2. The CDR3 DNA follows: TGTGCCAGCAGCTTGAACAGGGGAAACTATGGCTACACCTTC. Its protein product is CASSLNRGNYGYTF.

The V call is TRBV6-4, the J call TRBJ1-1; D not certain. From germline, CDR1 is MRHNA and CDR2 SNTAGT. This CDR3 region has 13 residues. V lost 6 bases and J lost 11, with 19 bases in between. CDR3 nucleotide sequence: TGTGCCAGCAGAATGACTACAGCCTCGGAGGCTTTCTTT. Translated: CASRMTTASEAFF.

The chain combines TRBV9 with TRBJ1-1; no clear D gene. The germline V and J ends were trimmed by 5 bases and 4 bases, with 15 bases remaining between them. The V gene's germline CDR1 is SGDLS and CDR2 YYNGEE. The CDR3 covers 14 residues. The CDR3 DNA reads TGTGCCAGCAGTCCACTCACGGTTCCCACTGAAGCTTTCTTT. As protein: CASSPLTVPTEAFF. The full variable domain, completed using reference TRBV9 and TRBJ1-1, is DSGVTQTPKHLITATGQRVTLRCSPRSGDLSVYWYQQSLDQGLQFLIQYYNGEERAKGNILERFSAQQFPDLHSELNLSSLELGDSALYFCASSPLTVPTEAFFGQGTRLTVV.